The present TCR beta chain was sequenced within a study of T cell responses to AZD1222 COVID-19 vaccine. Regarding the study as a whole: Baseline testing showed seropositivity in only six AZD1222 recipients. Nearly half of the spike-specific TCRs reportedly recognize variant regions that carry no mutations.

Profiling relied on immunoSEQ multiplex PCR, and the TCRdb table lists in-frame clones only, not all of them. The sample yields 140,000 to 150,000 clones, around 94% seen once. With respect to this clone: Its antigen is still unknown.

The sequence derives from an adult who had recovered from COVID-19. Sequenced material: peripheral blood, taken after recovery from COVID-19.

The DNA of the CDR3 is TGTGCCAGCAGCCCTCCGAAAGGCCTTCGAGAGACCCAGTACTTC. As protein: CASSPPKGLRETQYF. The genes are TRBV11-2 and TRBJ2-5, with D hard to call. The CDR3 contains 15 residues. The V end lost 5 bases, the J end lost 4 bases, and 17 bases lay between the germline ends. Germline V gene lookup returns CDR1 SGHAT and CDR2 FQNNGV.